The clone carrying this T cell receptor beta chain was counted ten times or more. It was with unique molecular identifiers that the TCRbeta library was prepared. TCRdb ran MiXCR on the PCR reads and lists one entry per CDR3 protein. Among about 640,000 distinct CDR3 sequences, approximately 17% were seen once, and the ten largest hold over 0.95%. The data originate from a study of T-cell reconstitution after alpha-beta-depleted transplantation in children. With 6 bases clipped from V and 3 bases from J, the junction kept 12 bases outside the gene matches. Looked up from germline, CDR1 is MNHEY and CDR2 is SVGAGI. The CDR3 covers 16 residues.

The rearrangement uses TRBV6-5 and TRBJ1-2; 8 bases are shared with TRBD1. The receptor was derived from a human donor who donated a stem cell graft to a child with acute myeloid leukemia. The material sequenced was PBMCs from the stem cell graft donor, taken from the stem cell graft. CDR3 residues: CASSARQGIGDYGYTF. Here the CDR3 DNA reads TGTGCCAGCAGCGCTCGACAGGGGATAGGGGACTATGGCTACACCTTC.